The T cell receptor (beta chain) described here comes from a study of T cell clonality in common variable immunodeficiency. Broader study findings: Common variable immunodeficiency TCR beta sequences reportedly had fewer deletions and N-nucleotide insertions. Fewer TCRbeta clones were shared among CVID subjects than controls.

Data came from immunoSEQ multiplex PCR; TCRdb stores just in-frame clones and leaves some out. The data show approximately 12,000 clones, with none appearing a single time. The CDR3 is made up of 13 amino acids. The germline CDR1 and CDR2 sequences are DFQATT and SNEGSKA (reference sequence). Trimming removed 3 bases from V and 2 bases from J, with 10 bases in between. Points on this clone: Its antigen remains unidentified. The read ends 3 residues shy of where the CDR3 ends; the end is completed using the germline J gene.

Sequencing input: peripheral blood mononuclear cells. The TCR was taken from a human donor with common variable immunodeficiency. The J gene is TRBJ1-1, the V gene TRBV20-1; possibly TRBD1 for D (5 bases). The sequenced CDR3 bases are TGCAGTGCTAGCAGGGACTCTAACACTGAA. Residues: CSASRDSNTE. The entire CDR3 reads CSASRDSNTEAFF.